This TCR beta chain was recorded in a study of T-cell memory formation after mild COVID-19. The CDR3 has 15 residues. Germline loops: CDR1 SGHRS, CDR2 YFSETQ. Trimming removed 1 base from V and 5 bases from J, with 15 bases in between. TCRdb analysed the 5' RACE reads with MiXCR anew, one entry per CDR3 protein. The sample yields around 300,000 distinct CDR3 sequences, about a sixth seen once. This chain connects TRBV5-1 to TRBJ2-5; D uncertain. Sample: PBMCs or a T cell subset sorted from them (not recorded which). This TCR came from a man younger than 35 who had mild COVID-19 (a few samples of this study predate the infection). Cell type and time point are not known. CDR3 nucleotide sequence: TGCGCCAGCAGCTTGCGGTCAGGTTCATCCGAGACCCAGTACTTC. This encodes CASSLRSGSSETQYF.